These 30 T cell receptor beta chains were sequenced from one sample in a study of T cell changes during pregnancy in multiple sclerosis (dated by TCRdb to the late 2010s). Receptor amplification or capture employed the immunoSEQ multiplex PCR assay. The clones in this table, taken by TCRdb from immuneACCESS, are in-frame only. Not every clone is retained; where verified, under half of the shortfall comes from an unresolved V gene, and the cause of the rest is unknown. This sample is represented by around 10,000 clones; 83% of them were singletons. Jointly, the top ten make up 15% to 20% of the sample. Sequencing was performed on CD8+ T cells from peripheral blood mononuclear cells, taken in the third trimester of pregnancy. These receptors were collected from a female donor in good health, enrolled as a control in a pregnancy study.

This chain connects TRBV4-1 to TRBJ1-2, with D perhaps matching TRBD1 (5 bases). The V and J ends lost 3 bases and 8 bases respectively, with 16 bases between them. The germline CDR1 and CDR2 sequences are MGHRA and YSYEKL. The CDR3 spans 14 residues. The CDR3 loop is CASSHEHRGRGYTF. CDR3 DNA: TGCGCCAGCAGCCATGAACATAGGGGAAGAGGCTACACCTTC.

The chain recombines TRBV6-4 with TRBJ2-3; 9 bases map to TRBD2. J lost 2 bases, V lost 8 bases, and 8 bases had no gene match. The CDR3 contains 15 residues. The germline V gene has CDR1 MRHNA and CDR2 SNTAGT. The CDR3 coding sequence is TGTGCCAGCGCCGAGAGCGGGGGGTCCACAGATACGCAGTATTTT. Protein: CASAESGGSTDTQYF.

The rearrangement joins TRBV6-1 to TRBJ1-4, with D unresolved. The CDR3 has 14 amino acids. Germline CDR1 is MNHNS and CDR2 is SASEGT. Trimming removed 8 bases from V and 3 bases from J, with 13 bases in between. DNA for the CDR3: TGTGCCAGCCGCAGAGGAGAACCTAATGAAAAACTGTTTTTT. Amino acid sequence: CASRRGEPNEKLFF.

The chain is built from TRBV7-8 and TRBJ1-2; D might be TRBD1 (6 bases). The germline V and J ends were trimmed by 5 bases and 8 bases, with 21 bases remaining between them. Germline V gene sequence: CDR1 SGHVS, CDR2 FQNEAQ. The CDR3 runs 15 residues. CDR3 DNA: TGTGCCAGCAGCCTCCTGTCCAACAGGGCTCAAGGCTACACCTTC. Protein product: CASSLLSNRAQGYTF.

The DNA for the CDR3 is TGTGCCAGCGGTGCCTCGGACAGGGGGCTTGGGAATGAGCAGTTCTTC. Translation: CASGASDRGLGNEQFF. The V and J genes are TRBV25-1 and TRBJ2-1; 11 bases match TRBD1. The CDR3 loop spans 16 amino acids. Germline values: CDR1 MGHDK, CDR2 SYGVNS. V lost 8 bases to trimming and J lost 7 bases; unmatched junction nucleotides: 13. Supplemented by reference TRBV25-1 and TRBJ2-1, the full variable domain reads EADIYQTPRYLVIGTGKKITLECSQTMGHDKMYWYQQDPGMELHLIHYSYGVNSTEKGDLSSESTVSRIRTEHFPLTLESARPSHTSQYLCASGASDRGLGNEQFFGPGTRLTVL.

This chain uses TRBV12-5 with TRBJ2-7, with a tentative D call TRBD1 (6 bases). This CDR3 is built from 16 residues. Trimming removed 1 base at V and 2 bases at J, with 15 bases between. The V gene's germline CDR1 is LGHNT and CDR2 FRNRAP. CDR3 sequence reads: CASGLAPGQRPYEQYF. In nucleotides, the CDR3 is TGTGCTAGTGGTTTGGCGCCCGGACAGAGACCCTACGAGCAGTACTTC.

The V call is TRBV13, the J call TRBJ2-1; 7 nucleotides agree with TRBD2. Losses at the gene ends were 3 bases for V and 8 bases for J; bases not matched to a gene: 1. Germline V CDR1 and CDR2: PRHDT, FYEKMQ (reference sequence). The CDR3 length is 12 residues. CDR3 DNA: TGTGCCAGCAGCTTTCGGGGGGATGAGCAGTTCTTC. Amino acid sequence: CASSFRGDEQFF.

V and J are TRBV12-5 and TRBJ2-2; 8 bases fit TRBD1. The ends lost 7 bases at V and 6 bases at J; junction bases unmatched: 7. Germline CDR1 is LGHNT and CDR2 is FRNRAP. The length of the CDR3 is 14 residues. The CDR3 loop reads CASADRGFAGELFF. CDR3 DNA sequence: TGTGCTAGTGCTGACAGGGGTTTTGCCGGGGAGCTGTTTTTT.

This chain's CDR3 is CASSQYGTTNQPQHF. For the CDR3, the DNA is TGCGCCAGCAGCCAATATGGGACAACCAATCAGCCCCAGCATTTT. The rearrangement joins TRBV4-1 to TRBJ1-5; weak D call: TRBD1 (6 bases). Germline V gene sequence: CDR1 MGHRA, CDR2 YSYEKL. CDR3 length: 15 amino acids. The V and J ends lost 2 bases and 3 bases respectively, with 11 bases between them.

CDR3 loop: CASSSLLGFREQYF. The CDR3 DNA reads TGTGCCAGCAGCTCCCTGCTCGGGTTTCGGGAGCAGTACTTC. This rearrangement joins TRBV5-5 to TRBJ2-7; no clear D. The CDR3 covers 14 residues. The V end was cut by 3 bases, the J end by 7 bases, with 17 bases between. From germline, CDR1 is SGHKS and CDR2 YYEKEE (reference sequence).

CDR3 nucleotide sequence: TGTGCCAGCAGTTTATTAGGGGCGAGGAATGAGCAGTTCTTC. The encoded protein is CASSLLGARNEQFF. The gene calls are TRBV27 and TRBJ2-1; possible D gene TRBD1, 5 bases. This CDR3 has 14 amino acids. V lost 1 base and J lost 7, with 11 bases in between. Germline values: CDR1 MNHEY, CDR2 SMNVEV (reference sequence).

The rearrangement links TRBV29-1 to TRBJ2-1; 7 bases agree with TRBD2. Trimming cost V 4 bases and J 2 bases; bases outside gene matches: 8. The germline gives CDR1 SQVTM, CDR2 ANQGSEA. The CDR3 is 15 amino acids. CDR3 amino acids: CSVAVAGRTYNEQFF. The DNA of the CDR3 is TGCAGCGTTGCGGTAGCGGGTAGAACCTACAATGAGCAGTTCTTC.

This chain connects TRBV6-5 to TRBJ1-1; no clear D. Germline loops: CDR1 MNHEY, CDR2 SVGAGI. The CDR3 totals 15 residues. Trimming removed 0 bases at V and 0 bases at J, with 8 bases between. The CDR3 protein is CASSYSNSMNTEAFF. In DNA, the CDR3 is TGTGCCAGCAGTTACTCGAACTCGATGAACACTGAAGCTTTCTTT.

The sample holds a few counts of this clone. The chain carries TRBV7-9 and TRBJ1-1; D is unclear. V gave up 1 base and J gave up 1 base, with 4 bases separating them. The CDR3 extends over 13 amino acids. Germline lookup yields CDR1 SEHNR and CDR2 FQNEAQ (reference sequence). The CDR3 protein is CASSLDQNTEAFF. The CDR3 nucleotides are TGTGCCAGCAGCTTAGATCAGAACACTGAAGCTTTCTTT.

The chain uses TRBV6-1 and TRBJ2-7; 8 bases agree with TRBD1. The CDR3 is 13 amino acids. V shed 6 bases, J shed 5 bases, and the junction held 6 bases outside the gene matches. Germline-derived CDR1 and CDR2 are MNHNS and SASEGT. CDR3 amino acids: CASRPGTGHEQYF. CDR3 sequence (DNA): TGTGCCAGCAGGCCCGGGACAGGCCACGAGCAGTACTTC.

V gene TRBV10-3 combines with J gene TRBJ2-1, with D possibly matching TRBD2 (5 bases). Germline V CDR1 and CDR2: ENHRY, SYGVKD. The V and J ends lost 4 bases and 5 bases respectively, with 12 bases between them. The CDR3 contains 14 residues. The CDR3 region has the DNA TGTGCCATCAGTGTGCGACTACCTAACAATGAGCAGTTCTTC. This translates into CAISVRLPNNEQFF.

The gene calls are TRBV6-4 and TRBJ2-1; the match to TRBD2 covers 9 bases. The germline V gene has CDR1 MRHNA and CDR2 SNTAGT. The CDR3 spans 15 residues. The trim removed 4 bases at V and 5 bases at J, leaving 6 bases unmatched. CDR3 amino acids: CASSVAGGLNNEQFF. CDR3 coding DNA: TGTGCCAGCAGTGTGGCGGGGGGGCTCAACAATGAGCAGTTCTTC.

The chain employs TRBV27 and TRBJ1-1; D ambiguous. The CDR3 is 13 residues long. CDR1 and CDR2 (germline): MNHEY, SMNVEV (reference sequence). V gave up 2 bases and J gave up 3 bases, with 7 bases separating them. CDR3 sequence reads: CASSLGHHTEAFF. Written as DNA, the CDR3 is TGTGCCAGCAGTTTAGGGCACCACACTGAAGCTTTCTTT.

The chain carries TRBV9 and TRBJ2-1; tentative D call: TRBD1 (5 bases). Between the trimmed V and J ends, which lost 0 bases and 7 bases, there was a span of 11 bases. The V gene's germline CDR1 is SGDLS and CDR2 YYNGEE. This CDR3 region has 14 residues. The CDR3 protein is CASSVATRGNEQFF. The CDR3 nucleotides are TGTGCCAGCAGCGTAGCTACAAGGGGAAATGAGCAGTTCTTC.

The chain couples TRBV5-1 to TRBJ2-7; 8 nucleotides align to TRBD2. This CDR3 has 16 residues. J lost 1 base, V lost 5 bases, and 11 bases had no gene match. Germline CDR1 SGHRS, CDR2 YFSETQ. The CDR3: CASRPGGSGGSYEQYF. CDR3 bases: TGCGCCAGCAGACCTGGGGGCAGCGGGGGTTCCTACGAGCAGTACTTC.

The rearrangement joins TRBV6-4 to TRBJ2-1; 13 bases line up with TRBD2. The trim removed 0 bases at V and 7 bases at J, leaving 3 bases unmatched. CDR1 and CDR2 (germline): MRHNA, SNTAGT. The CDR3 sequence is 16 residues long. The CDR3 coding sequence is TGTGCCAGCAGTGACTCAACTAGCGGGGGGGCGAATGAGCAGTTCTTC. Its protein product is CASSDSTSGGANEQFF.

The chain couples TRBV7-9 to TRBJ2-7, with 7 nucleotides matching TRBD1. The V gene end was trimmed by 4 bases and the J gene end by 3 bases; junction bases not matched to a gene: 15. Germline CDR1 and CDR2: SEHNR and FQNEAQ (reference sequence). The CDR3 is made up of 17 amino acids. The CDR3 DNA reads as TGTGCCAGCAGCTCATCATCCCGGGACAGCTACTTCTACGAGCAGTACTTC. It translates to CASSSSSRDSYFYEQYF.

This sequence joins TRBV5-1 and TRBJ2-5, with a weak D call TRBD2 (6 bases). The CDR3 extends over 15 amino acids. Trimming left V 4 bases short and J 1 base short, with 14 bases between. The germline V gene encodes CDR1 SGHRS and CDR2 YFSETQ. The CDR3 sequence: CASSREGAGQETQYF. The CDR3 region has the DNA TGCGCCAGCAGCAGAGAGGGAGCGGGCCAAGAGACCCAGTACTTC. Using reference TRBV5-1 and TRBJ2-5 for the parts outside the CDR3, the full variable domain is KAGVTQTPRYLIKTRGQQVTLSCSPISGHRSVSWYQQTPGQGLQFLFEYFSETQRNKGNFPGRFSGRQFSNSRSEMNVSTLELGDSALYLCASSREGAGQETQYFGPGTRLLVL.

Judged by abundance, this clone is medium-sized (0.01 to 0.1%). DNA of the CDR3: TGTGCCACCCAACTAGCGGGAGAGTCGGATGAGCAGTTCTTC. It codes for CATQLAGESDEQFF. The V and J genes are TRBV6-1 and TRBJ2-1, with 11 bases fitting TRBD2. With V trimmed by 10 bases and J by 8 bases, 10 bases remained unmatched. The germline CDR1 and CDR2 sequences are MNHNS and SASEGT. CDR3 length: 14 residues.

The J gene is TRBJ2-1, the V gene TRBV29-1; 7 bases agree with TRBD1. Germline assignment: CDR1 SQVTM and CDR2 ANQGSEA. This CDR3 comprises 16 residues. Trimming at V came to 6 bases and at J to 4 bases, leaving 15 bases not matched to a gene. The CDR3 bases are TGCAGCGTCGGTGAAGAGTCGGGACAGCCTTACAATGAGCAGTTCTTC. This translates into CSVGEESGQPYNEQFF.

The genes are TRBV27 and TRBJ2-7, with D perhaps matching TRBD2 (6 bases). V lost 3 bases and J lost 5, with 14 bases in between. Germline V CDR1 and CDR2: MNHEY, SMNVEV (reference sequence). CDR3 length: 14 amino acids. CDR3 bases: TGTGCCAGCAGTTTTGGGCGGGGTGGTAACGAGCAGTACTTC. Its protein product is CASSFGRGGNEQYF.

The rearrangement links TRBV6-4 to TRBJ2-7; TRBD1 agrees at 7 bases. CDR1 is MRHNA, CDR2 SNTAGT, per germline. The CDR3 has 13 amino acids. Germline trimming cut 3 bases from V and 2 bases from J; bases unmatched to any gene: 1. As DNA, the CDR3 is TGTGCCAGCAGTGAAGGGACAGCCTACGAGCAGTACTTC. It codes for CASSEGTAYEQYF.

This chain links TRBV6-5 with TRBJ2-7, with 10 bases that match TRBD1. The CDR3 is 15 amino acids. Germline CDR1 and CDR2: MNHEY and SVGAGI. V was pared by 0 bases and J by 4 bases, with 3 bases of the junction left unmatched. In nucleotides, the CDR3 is TGTGCCAGCAGTTACTCGACAGGGGGCAGGTACGAGCAGTACTTC. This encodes CASSYSTGGRYEQYF.

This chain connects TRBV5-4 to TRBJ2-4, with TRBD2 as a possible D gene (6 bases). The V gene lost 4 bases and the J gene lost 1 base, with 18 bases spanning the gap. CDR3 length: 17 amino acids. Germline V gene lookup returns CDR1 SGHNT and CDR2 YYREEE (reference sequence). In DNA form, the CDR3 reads TGTGCCAGCAGCCGGTCAGGGACGGCGGGGGCCAAAAACATTCAGTACTTC. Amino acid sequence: CASSRSGTAGAKNIQYF.

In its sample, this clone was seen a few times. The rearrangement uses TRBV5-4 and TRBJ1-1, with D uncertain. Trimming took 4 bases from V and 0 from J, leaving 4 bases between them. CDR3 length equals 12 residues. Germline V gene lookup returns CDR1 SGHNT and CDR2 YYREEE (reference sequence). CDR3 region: CASSTMNTEAFF. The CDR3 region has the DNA TGTGCCAGCAGCACTATGAACACTGAAGCTTTCTTT.